Presented here are 6 T cell receptor beta chains from one specimen sequenced in a study of blood T cell repertoires in COVID-19. The assay was immunoSEQ multiplex PCR, and TCRdb's table has in-frame clones only and misses some. The sample has roughly 87,000 clones, approximately 85% seen once. Sequences were obtained from peripheral blood. These receptors were obtained from a man aged 45-60 years with active COVID-19.

This chain joins TRBV29-1 and TRBJ2-1; 14 bases agree with TRBD2. Per germline, CDR1 SQVTM and CDR2 ANQGSEA. V shed 4 bases, J shed 4 bases, and the junction held 3 bases outside the gene matches. The CDR3 sequence is 15 residues long. As DNA, the CDR3 is TGCAGCGTTGTGGGGACTAGCGGGGGTTACAATGAGCAGTTCTTC. The encoded protein is CSVVGTSGGYNEQFF.

J is TRBJ1-1 and V is TRBV5-1; D might be TRBD1 (6 bases). This CDR3 comprises 13 residues. CDR1 SGHRS and CDR2 YFSETQ come from the germline V gene. V shed 2 bases and J shed 7 bases, with 12 bases lying between them. The CDR3 nucleotides read TGCGCCAGCAGCTTAGCGGACAGACTTGAAGCTTTCTTT. Protein product: CASSLADRLEAFF.

This rearrangement joins TRBV7-9 to TRBJ2-2; D gene ambiguous. Germline-derived CDR1 and CDR2 are SEHNR and FQNEAQ (reference sequence). Trimming stripped 1 base from V and 5 bases from J, with 2 bases between. The CDR3 is 12 amino acids. The CDR3 DNA follows: TGTGCCAGCAGCTTAGTAACCGGGGAGCTGTTTTTT. Protein: CASSLVTGELFF.

Remarks on this clone: The sample carries other DNA sequences with the same CDR3. The chain employs TRBV2 and TRBJ2-3; tentatively, D is TRBD2 (6 bases). V lost 4 bases, J lost 3 bases, and 11 bases lay in between. Germline V lookup: CDR1 SNHLY, CDR2 FYNNEI. The length of the CDR3 is 14 residues. CDR3 nucleotides: TGTGCCAGCAGTGGAGCTGGGGGGACAGATACGCAGTATTTT. Translation: CASSGAGGTDTQYF. The full variable domain, with the rest looked up from reference TRBV2 and TRBJ2-3, is EPEVTQTPSHQVTQMGQEVILRCVPISNHLYFYWYRQILGQKVEFLVSFYNNEISEKSEIFDDQFSVERPDGSNFTLKIRSTKLEDSAMYFCASSGAGGTDTQYFGPGTRLTVL.

This chain connects TRBV19 to TRBJ1-1; 8 nucleotides align to TRBD1. The CDR3 covers 16 residues. Trimming at V came to 5 bases and at J to 6 bases, leaving 14 bases not matched to a gene. Germline V gene lookup returns CDR1 LNHDA and CDR2 SQIVND (reference sequence). For the CDR3, the DNA is TGTGCCAGTAGTCATTTGGGGACAGGCGGTCCAGCTGAAGCTTTCTTT. Encoded protein: CASSHLGTGGPAEAFF. The full variable domain, rest sourced from reference TRBV19 and TRBJ1-1, is DGGITQSPKYLFRKEGQNVTLSCEQNLNHDAMYWYRQDPGQGLRLIYYSQIVNDFQKGDIAEGYSVSREKKESFPLTVTSAQKNPTAFYLCASSHLGTGGPAEAFFGQGTRLTVV.

This sequence joins TRBV19 and TRBJ1-2; 10 bases align to TRBD1. Trimming removed 8 bases from V and 3 bases from J; junction bases left unmatched: 6. This CDR3 comprises 14 residues. Germline V gene sequence: CDR1 LNHDA, CDR2 SQIVND (reference sequence). CDR3: CASEQGTGDYGYTF. The DNA for the CDR3 is TGTGCCAGTGAACAGGGGACAGGGGACTATGGCTACACCTTC.